This T cell receptor beta chain was sequenced for a study of OX40 agonist ivuxolimab in advanced cancers. Study context: All patients had ivuxolimab intravenously every 2 weeks at 0.01 to 10 mg/kg. Findings of the study overall: The mean number of expanded clones was higher in CD8+ T cells than in CD4+. Nonresponders included some who also had low normalized T-cell clonal expansion.

Worth noting for this clone: Antigen: not known.

Sequenced by immunoSEQ multiplex PCR; TCRdb stores in-frame clones only, minus some. This table has 65,000 to 85,000 clones, roughly nine tenths appearing once. In germline, CDR1 is MNHEY, CDR2 SMNVEV (reference sequence). The CDR3 extends over 15 amino acids. Trimming removed 2 bases at V and 2 bases at J, with 13 bases between. Autoimmune disease history or systemic immunosuppression meant exclusion. This clonotype was sampled from an adult with an advanced solid tumor such as melanoma, head and neck, liver or kidney cancer. Sequencing used CD4+ or CD8+ T cells sorted from blood, obtained in a trial of the OX40 agonist ivuxolimab. The chain couples TRBV27 to TRBJ2-7; the D is unclear. CDR3 nucleotide sequence: TGTGCCAGCAGTTTACGCCTGGCGACCCCCTACGAGCAGTACTTC. Amino acids: CASSLRLATPYEQYF.